This is a list of T cell receptor beta chains from one sample in a study of shared clonotypes between healthy human individuals. The method was immunoSEQ multiplex PCR; TCRdb's version includes in-frame clones alone and lacks a portion of them. The top ten hold more than 0.35% of the sample, which has 2 million to 3 million clones, approximately 94% seen once. Sequencing used naive CD4+ T cells from PBMCs. These receptors were taken from a man between 18 and 35 years old in good health. Some clones in this sample may be carry-over from other donors' samples. Both conserved end residues are part of each CDR3. A D gene is named only where the DNA matches it firmly. Part of the rows lack a size; the others show once, few, many or a class for expanded clones.

TRBV6-1	TRBD1	.	TRBJ2-1	TGTGCCAGCCGGACAGGACCCTACAATGAGCAGTTCTTC	CASRTGPYNEQFF
TRBV7-3	.	.	TRBJ1-6	TGTGCCAGCAGCACTGGGAACTCACCCCTCCACTTT	CASSTGNSPLHF
TRBV10-3	TRBD2	.	TRBJ2-7	TGTGCCATCAAGGAGGGGACTAGCGGGAGTTTGTACGAGCAGTACTTC	CAIKEGTSGSLYEQYF
TRBV5-1	TRBD1	.	TRBJ1-4	TGCGCCAGCAGCTTCGGACAGGGCGCAACTAATGAAAAACTGTTTTTT	CASSFGQGATNEKLFF
TRBV7-8	TRBD1	.	TRBJ2-7	TGTGCCAGCAGCTTACAACAGGGGCCCTCCTACGAGCAGTACTTC	CASSLQQGPSYEQYF
TRBV7-2	.	once	TRBJ1-4	TGTGCCAGCAGTCTTAGGCACTCAACTAATGAAAAACTGTTTTTT	CASSLRHSTNEKLFF
TRBV7-2	TRBD1	.	TRBJ1-3	TGTGCCAGCAGCCCGACAGGGGGCGCTGGAAACACCATATATTTT	CASSPTGGAGNTIYF
TRBV5-1	.	.	TRBJ1-1	TGCGCCAGCAGCTTGGGGTCAAACACTGAAGCTTTCTTT	CASSLGSNTEAFF
TRBV11-2	TRBD1	.	TRBJ1-1	TGTGCCAGCAGCCTTCAGACACAGGGGAGAGCTTTCTTT	CASSLQTQGRAFF
TRBV4-3	.	.	TRBJ1-5	TGCGCCAGCAGCCAAGATTGGGGGGCCGGTCAGCCCCAGCATTTT	CASSQDWGAGQPQHF
TRBV7-8	.	.	TRBJ1-2	TGTGCCAGCAGCCGTAGTACGCCCTATGGCTACACCTTC	CASSRSTPYGYTF
TRBV7-9	.	.	TRBJ2-7	TGTGCCAGCACCGCTGGGTACGGGCAGTACTTC	CASTAGYGQYF
TRBV4-2	.	few	TRBJ1-1	TGTGCCAGCAGCCAAGGACAGTTGAACACTGAAGCTTTCTTT	CASSQGQLNTEAFF
TRBV9	.	.	TRBJ2-3	TGTGCCAGCAGCCCCAGTTGGGGGCGCATCGATACGCAGTATTTT	CASSPSWGRIDTQYF
TRBV14	.	.	TRBJ2-2	TGTGCCAGCAGCCAAGGTCCCGGGGAGCTGTTTTTT	CASSQGPGELFF
TRBV2	TRBD1	.	TRBJ1-5	TGTGCCAGCAAGGGGACAGCCACTTTAGAGCCCCAGCATTTT	CASKGTATLEPQHF
TRBV13	.	few	TRBJ2-2	TGTGCCAGCAGCTTCGGCACCGGGGAGCTGTTTTTT	CASSFGTGELFF
TRBV7-3	.	.	TRBJ2-1	TGTGCCAGCAGCTTAACCGGGACGGACTACAATGAGCAGTTCTTC	CASSLTGTDYNEQFF
TRBV6-5	.	.	TRBJ2-2	TGTGCCAGCAGTTACCAGACAGGAATCAACACCGGGGAGCTGTTTTTT	CASSYQTGINTGELFF
TRBV7-8	.	.	TRBJ1-1	TGTGCCAGCAGCCTTACAATGAACACTGAAGCTTTCTTT	CASSLTMNTEAFF
TRBV18	.	.	TRBJ2-5	TGTGCCAGCTCACCACCGGAGGGACATGAGACCCAGTACTTC	CASSPPEGHETQYF
TRBV21-1	.	.	TRBJ2-3	TGTGCCCCCTATTTGAATACGCAGTATTTT	CAPYLNTQYF